Below, 28 T cell receptor beta chains from the same sample are listed, as sequenced in a study of OX40 agonist ivuxolimab in advanced cancers. The library was made by the immunoSEQ multiplex PCR assay. This immuneACCESS table, as held by TCRdb, lists in-frame sequences with V and J called but not all clones. Of the missing ones, under half trace to an unresolved V gene in checked studies; the others have no known cause. Within this sample are around 95,000 clones, with more than 85% of them counted one time only. The biggest ten clones account for around 0.28% of the sample. Sequences were derived from CD4+ or CD8+ T cells sorted from blood, sampled in a trial of the OX40 agonist ivuxolimab. The origin of the receptors is an adult with an advanced solid tumor such as melanoma, head and neck, liver or kidney cancer.

The chain combines TRBV2 with TRBJ1-2, with D perhaps TRBD1 (5 bases). This CDR3 region has 13 residues. The V end was cut by 8 bases, the J end by 6 bases, with 16 bases between. Germline assignment: CDR1 SNHLY and CDR2 FYNNEI. Here the CDR3 reads CASSTQGFDGYTF. The CDR3 DNA reads as TGTGCCAGCTCTACTCAGGGATTTGATGGCTACACCTTC.

CDR3 amino acids: CSATGESNQPQHF. The CDR3 bases are TGCAGCGCCACAGGGGAGAGCAATCAGCCCCAGCATTTT. The rearrangement joins TRBV29-1 to TRBJ1-5; TRBD1 aligns across 7 bases. CDR3 size: 13 residues. After removal of 7 bases from V and 1 base from J, the junction contained 4 bases not matched to a gene. Germline loops: CDR1 SQVTM, CDR2 ANQGSEA.

The chain employs TRBV11-2 and TRBJ2-1, with 10 bases fitting TRBD2. CDR3 length equals 14 residues. CDR1 and CDR2 (germline): SGHAT, FQNNGV. Losses at the gene ends were 6 bases for V and 7 bases for J; bases not matched to a gene: 6. The CDR3 region has the DNA TGTGCCAGCAGAGCGGGGGGGATTCGGAATGAGCAGTTCTTC. Its translation: CASRAGGIRNEQFF.

The gene calls are TRBV6-6 and TRBJ1-4; 7 bases map to TRBD1. Looked up from germline, CDR1 is MNHNY and CDR2 is SVGAGI (reference sequence). This CDR3 spans 14 amino acids. V gave up 5 bases and J gave up 16 bases; unmatched junction bases: 16. The CDR3 protein is CASSGSGTVQIGFF. As DNA, the CDR3 is TGTGCCAGCAGTGGATCCGGGACAGTACAGATAGGGTTTTTT.

The chain employs TRBV12-5 and TRBJ1-5; D not certain. This CDR3 comprises 12 residues. The V and J ends lost 8 bases and 3 bases respectively, with 8 bases between them. CDR1 and CDR2 (germline): LGHNT, FRNRAP. The CDR3 DNA is TGTGCTAGTTCGGTTTCCAATCAGCCCCAGCATTTT. Translated, it gives CASSVSNQPQHF.

This chain joins TRBV15 and TRBJ2-1; 7 nucleotides line up with TRBD2. The CDR3 runs 15 residues. Germline-derived CDR1 and CDR2 are LNHNV and YYDKDF (reference sequence). J lost 5 bases, V lost 3 bases, and 7 bases had no gene match. As DNA, the CDR3 is TGTGCCACCAGCAGGGCCGCCGCGGGAGACAATGAGCAGTTCTTC. As protein: CATSRAAAGDNEQFF.

V gene TRBV6-5 combines with J gene TRBJ2-5; D is possibly TRBD2 (6 bases). The germline V gene has CDR1 MNHEY and CDR2 SVGAGI. V gave up 5 bases and J gave up 6 bases, with 16 bases separating them. This CDR3 region has 14 residues. The CDR3 spells CASSPLLALKTQYF. The CDR3 nucleotides are TGTGCCAGCAGTCCGCTACTAGCCCTTAAGACCCAGTACTTC.

The table lists this clone with a count of one. The chain is built from TRBV9 and TRBJ2-3, with D tentatively TRBD2 (5 bases). Germline V lookup: CDR1 SGDLS, CDR2 YYNGEE. The V end lost 4 bases, the J end lost 0 bases, and 9 bases lay between the germline ends. The CDR3 length is 14 residues. The CDR3 reads CASSPRESTDTQYF. CDR3 nucleotide sequence: TGTGCCAGCAGCCCTAGGGAGAGCACAGATACGCAGTATTTT.

Points on this clone: Other DNA sequences in the same sample also yield this CDR3. This chain uses TRBV2 with TRBJ2-3; D unclear. Deletions cut 6 bases from V and 0 bases from J, with 4 bases between. The CDR3 extends over 12 amino acids. Germline CDR1 reads SNHLY; CDR2 reads FYNNEI. CDR3 bases: TGTGCCAGCAGCCTTAGCACAGATACGCAGTATTTT. The encoded protein is CASSLSTDTQYF. The full variable domain, rest sourced from reference TRBV2 and TRBJ2-3, is EPEVTQTPSHQVTQMGQEVILRCVPISNHLYFYWYRQILGQKVEFLVSFYNNEISEKSEIFDDQFSVERPDGSNFTLKIRSTKLEDSAMYFCASSLSTDTQYFGPGTRLTVL.

V usage is TRBV14 and J usage is TRBJ1-6, with a weak D call TRBD1 (5 bases). The V gene's germline CDR1 is SGHDN and CDR2 FVKESK. The CDR3 has 17 amino acids. V dropped 4 bases and J dropped 8 bases, with 21 bases sitting between them. The chain's CDR3 is CASSRSPTGVWHSPLHF. In nucleotides, the CDR3 is TGTGCCAGCAGCCGCTCCCCAACGGGGGTTTGGCATTCACCCCTCCACTTT. Together with reference TRBV14 and TRBJ1-6, the CDR3 gives the full variable domain: EAGVTQFPSHSVIEKGQTVTLRCDPISGHDNLYWYRRVMGKEIKFLLHFVKESKQDESGMPNNRFLAERTGGTYSTLKVQPAELEDSGVYFCASSRSPTGVWHSPLHFGNGTRLTVT.

The chain recombines TRBV11-2 with TRBJ2-7; 11 bases match TRBD2. CDR3 size: 14 residues. V lost 3 bases, J lost 4 bases, and 2 bases stayed unmatched. Germline values: CDR1 SGHAT, CDR2 FQNNGV. CDR3 DNA: TGTGCCAGCAGCTTGTTAGCGGGAGGGTACGAGCAGTACGTC. Encoded protein: CASSLLAGGYEQYV.

This chain links TRBV28 with TRBJ2-7, with D perhaps matching TRBD2 (5 bases). The V and J ends lost 5 bases and 4 bases respectively, with 9 bases between them. CDR1 is MDHEN, CDR2 SYDVKM, per germline. CDR3 length equals 12 residues. In DNA, the CDR3 is TGTGCCAGCAGTCGATCGGGGTACGAGCAGTACTTC. It encodes CASSRSGYEQYF.

The genes are TRBV2 and TRBJ1-3; D is ambiguous. This CDR3 is built from 14 residues. V dropped 6 bases and J dropped 0 bases, with 9 bases sitting between them. In germline, CDR1 is SNHLY, CDR2 FYNNEI. CDR3: CASRLHFSGNTIYF. The CDR3 DNA follows: TGTGCCAGCAGACTACATTTCTCTGGAAACACCATATATTTT.

This chain links TRBV30 with TRBJ2-2; D may be TRBD1 (5 bases). The germline V and J ends were trimmed by 2 bases and 11 bases, with 9 bases remaining between them. From germline, CDR1 is GTSNPN and CDR2 SVGIG (reference sequence). The CDR3 is 11 amino acids. Written as DNA, the CDR3 is TGTGCCTGGAGTACGAGGACAGAGCTGTTTTTT. The encoded protein is CAWSTRTELFF.

V and J are TRBV4-1 and TRBJ1-5, with D hard to call. The CDR3 spans 16 residues. From germline, CDR1 is MGHRA and CDR2 YSYEKL. The V gene lost 4 bases and the J gene lost 0 bases, with 13 bases spanning the gap. The CDR3 region has the DNA TGCGCCAGCAGCCGGTCAAGGGAATATAGCAATCAGCCCCAGCATTTT. Residues: CASSRSREYSNQPQHF.

J is TRBJ2-1 and V is TRBV19, with D possibly TRBD2 on 5 matching bases. The CDR3 is 18 amino acids. The V end lost 8 bases, the J end lost 0 bases, and 23 bases lay between the germline ends. CDR1 and CDR2 (germline): LNHDA, SQIVND (reference sequence). CDR3 nucleotide sequence: TGTGCCAGTCACGAGGGCTCGGACTGGCAGAGCTCCTACAATGAGCAGTTCTTC. Translating it yields CASHEGSDWQSSYNEQFF.

The chain combines TRBV9 with TRBJ1-6; D unresolved. The CDR3 is 15 amino acids. Germline CDR1 reads SGDLS; CDR2 reads YYNGEE. Trimming took off 2 bases at V and 7 bases at J, with 13 bases between the two ends. The chain's CDR3 is CASSVSRDPNSPLHF. The CDR3 region has the DNA TGTGCCAGCAGCGTCAGTCGGGATCCCAATTCACCCCTCCACTTT.

V is TRBV19 and J is TRBJ1-2; maybe TRBD1 (6 bases). Trimming removed 5 bases at V and 4 bases at J, with 17 bases between. This CDR3 is built from 15 residues. Germline V gene data show CDR1 as LNHDA and CDR2 as SQIVND (reference sequence). This CDR3 is CASSPDTGIGYGYTF. In DNA form, the CDR3 reads TGTGCCAGTAGTCCGGATACAGGGATTGGCTATGGCTACACCTTC.

This chain connects TRBV19 to TRBJ2-4; weak D call: TRBD1 (5 bases). V was shortened by 3 bases and J by 2 bases, with 8 bases between the two germline ends. Germline lookup yields CDR1 LNHDA and CDR2 SQIVND (reference sequence). The CDR3 length is 14 residues. CDR3 sequence: CASSIQGSKNIQYF. As DNA, the CDR3 is TGTGCCAGTAGTATCCAGGGTTCCAAAAACATTCAGTACTTC.

V is TRBV15 and J is TRBJ2-3; no reliable D call. The CDR3 contains 16 residues. From germline, CDR1 is LNHNV and CDR2 YYDKDF (reference sequence). V lost 0 bases and J lost 0, with 10 bases in between. DNA of the CDR3: TGTGCCACCAGCAGAGACGCCCCCGGCAGCACAGATACGCAGTATTTT. Translated, it gives CATSRDAPGSTDTQYF.

This chain uses TRBV7-9 with TRBJ1-1; D call uncertain. Trimming cost V 2 bases and J 6 bases, with 10 bases left between them. There are 13 residues in the CDR3. Looked up from germline, CDR1 is SEHNR and CDR2 is FQNEAQ (reference sequence). CDR3 sequence: CASSLNLGSEAFF. CDR3 nucleotides: TGTGCCAGCAGCTTAAATTTAGGTTCTGAAGCTTTCTTT. The whole variable domain, filled in from reference TRBV7-9 and TRBJ1-1, reads DTGVSQNPRHKITKRGQNVTFRCDPISEHNRLYWYRQTLGQGPEFLTYFQNEAQLEKSRLLSDRFSAERPKGSFSTLEIQRTEQGDSAMYLCASSLNLGSEAFFGQGTRLTVV.

The chain recombines TRBV7-3 with TRBJ1-1, with 7 bases aligning to TRBD1. Germline CDR1 SGHTA, CDR2 FQGTGA. This CDR3 has 14 amino acids. With 5 bases clipped from V and 5 bases from J, the junction kept 8 bases outside the gene matches. DNA for the CDR3: TGTGCCAGCAGCCCGCAGGGGGAGGGGACTGAAGCTTTCTTT. This codes for CASSPQGEGTEAFF. The full variable domain, in which reference TRBV7-3 and TRBJ1-1 provide the parts outside the CDR3, is GAGVSQTPSNKVTEKGKYVELRCDPISGHTALYWYRQSLGQGPEFLIYFQGTGAADDSGLPNDRFFAVRPEGSVSTLKIQRTERGDSAVYLCASSPQGEGTEAFFGQGTRLTVV.

The V call is TRBV7-2, the J call TRBJ1-5; D gene unclear. Germline V gene lookup returns CDR1 SGHTA and CDR2 FQGNSA. V gave up 1 base and J gave up 0 bases, with 7 bases separating them. The CDR3 spans 15 residues. The CDR3 spells CASSLGIYSNQPQHF. The CDR3 DNA sequence: TGTGCCAGCAGCTTAGGAATTTATAGCAATCAGCCCCAGCATTTT.

The chain employs TRBV7-3 and TRBJ2-1, with D perhaps being TRBD1 or TRBD2 (6 bases each). Trimming stripped 1 base from V and 0 bases from J, with 10 bases between. From germline, CDR1 is SGHTA and CDR2 FQGTGA. The CDR3 spans 16 residues. The CDR3 protein is CASSLRGASSYNEQFF. In nucleotides, the CDR3 is TGTGCCAGCAGCTTAAGGGGGGCCAGCTCCTACAATGAGCAGTTCTTC.

The rearrangement uses TRBV11-3 and TRBJ2-7; D gene uncertain. V lost 5 bases to trimming and J lost 0 bases, with 11 bases between them. This CDR3 contains 14 residues. In germline, CDR1 is SGHNT, CDR2 YENEEA. CDR3 in amino acids: CASSPDLYSYEQYV. The CDR3 DNA sequence: TGTGCCAGCAGCCCGGACCTCTACTCCTACGAGCAGTACGTC.

The chain uses TRBV6-6 and TRBJ1-1; tentative D call: TRBD1 (6 bases). V shed 4 bases and J shed 5 bases, with 11 bases lying between them. Germline loops: CDR1 MNHNY, CDR2 SVGAGI (reference sequence). The CDR3 is 13 residues long. The CDR3 reads CASSFLGGTEAFF. CDR3 nucleotides: TGTGCCAGCAGTTTCCTAGGGGGGACTGAAGCTTTCTTT.

V usage is TRBV12-5 and J usage is TRBJ1-3, with 7 bases matching TRBD1. This CDR3 comprises 16 residues. Germline assignment: CDR1 LGHNT and CDR2 FRNRAP. Unmatched junction bases numbered 10, after V lost 7 bases and J lost 1 base. The CDR3 sequence is CASAPRGGPSGNTIYF. Here the CDR3 DNA reads TGTGCTAGTGCCCCCAGGGGGGGACCGTCTGGAAACACCATATATTTT.

The rearrangement uses TRBV4-1 and TRBJ1-5, with unresolved D. The CDR3 extends over 16 amino acids. V lost 4 bases, J lost 4 bases, and 17 bases lay in between. Germline V gene lookup returns CDR1 MGHRA and CDR2 YSYEKL. The CDR3 nucleotides are TGCGCCAGCAGCCGAGGTTCGACGGAGGATAATCAGCCCCAGCATTTT. Translated, it gives CASSRGSTEDNQPQHF.